The clone carrying this T cell receptor (beta chain) was seen a few times. The antigen is unknown. The data originate from a study of T-cell memory formation after mild COVID-19. As for the study in general: Clusters were largely donor specific.

Per the germline V gene, CDR1 is SGDLS and CDR2 is YYNGEE. The V end was cut by 2 bases, the J end by 0 bases, with 6 bases between. The CDR3 covers 15 residues. UMIs and sample barcodes were carried by the TCR alpha and TCR beta cDNA libraries that 5'RACE produced using constant-segment primers. MiXCR, applied by TCRdb to the 5' RACE reads, yields one record per CDR3 protein. The repertoire includes 280,000 or so distinct CDR3 sequences, under 8.5% of them detected once, and approximately 22% sits in the top ten. Study observations and caveats: Clones that contracted from day 15 to 85 had balanced CD4/CD8; later expanders were CD4+ biased. Whether second-wave clones peaking at day 37 were SARS-CoV-2 specific went unconfirmed.

Sequencing used PBMCs or a T cell subset sorted from them (not recorded which). This TCR was recovered from a man between 18 and 35 years old who had mild COVID-19 (a few samples of this study predate the infection). Cell type and time point are not known. The J gene is TRBJ2-6, the V gene TRBV9; D is perhaps TRBD2 (6 bases). Written as DNA, the CDR3 is TGTGCCAGCAGCGTGGGGGGCTCTGGGGCCAACGTCCTGACTTTC. This gives the protein CASSVGGSGANVLTF.